This T cell receptor (beta chain) was sequenced in a study of patients and donors after allogeneic stem cell transplantation. MiXCR was run by TCRdb on the RT-PCR reads, yielding one entry per CDR3 protein. The sample comprises about 960,000 distinct CDR3 sequences, under 20% of which are singletons, and roughly 6% rests with the top ten. The CDR3 loop spans 14 amino acids. Per the germline V gene, CDR1 is SGHVS and CDR2 is FNYEAQ. Deletions cut 5 bases from V and 6 bases from J, with 13 bases between. Sequencing was done on a sample of blood, either unsorted or a sorted T cell fraction (not recorded which). The rearrangement links TRBV7-6 to TRBJ2-2; D is possibly TRBD2 (6 bases). The receptor's source is a human donor who was either an allogeneic HSCT recipient or a stem cell or donor lymphocyte infusion donor (not recorded which). It is not recorded whose cells these are; they may come from a transplant donor. CDR3 residues: CASSPGGSAGELFF. CDR3 coding DNA: TGTGCCAGCAGCCCAGGAGGGTCGGCCGGGGAGCTGTTTTTT. The full variable domain, in which reference TRBV7-6 and TRBJ2-2 provide the parts outside the CDR3, is GAGVSQSPRYKVTKRGQDVALRCDPISGHVSLYWYRQALGQGPEFLTYFNYEAQQDKSGLPNDRFSAERPEGSISTLTIQRTEQRDSAMYRCASSPGGSAGELFFGEGSRLTVL.